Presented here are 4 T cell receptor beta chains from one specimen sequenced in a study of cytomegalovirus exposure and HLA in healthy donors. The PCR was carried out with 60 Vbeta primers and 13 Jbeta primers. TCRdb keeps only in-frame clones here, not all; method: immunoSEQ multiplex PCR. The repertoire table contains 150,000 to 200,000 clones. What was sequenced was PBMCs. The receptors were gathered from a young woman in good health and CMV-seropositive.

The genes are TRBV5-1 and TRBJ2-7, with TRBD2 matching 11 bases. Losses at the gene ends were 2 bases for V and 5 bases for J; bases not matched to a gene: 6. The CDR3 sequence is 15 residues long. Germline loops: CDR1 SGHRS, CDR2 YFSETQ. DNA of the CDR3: TGCGCCAGCAGCTTTACTAGCGGGAGCCTCAACGAGCAGTACTTC. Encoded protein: CASSFTSGSLNEQYF.

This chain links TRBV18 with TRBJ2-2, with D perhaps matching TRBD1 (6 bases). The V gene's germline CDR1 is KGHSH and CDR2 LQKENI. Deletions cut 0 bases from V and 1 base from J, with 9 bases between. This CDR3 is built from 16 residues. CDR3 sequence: CASSPPLQGNTGELFF. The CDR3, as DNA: TGTGCCAGCTCACCACCCCTACAGGGGAACACCGGGGAGCTGTTTTTT.

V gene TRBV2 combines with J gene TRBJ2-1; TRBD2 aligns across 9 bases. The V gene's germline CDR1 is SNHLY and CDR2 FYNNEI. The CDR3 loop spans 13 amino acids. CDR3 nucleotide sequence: TGTGCTCCAAAGGTAGCGGGAGCGGCTGAGCAGTTCTTC. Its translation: CAPKVAGAAEQFF. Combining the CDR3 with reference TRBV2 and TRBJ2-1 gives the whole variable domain EPEVTQTPSHQVTQMGQEVILRCVPISNHLYFYWYRQILGQKVEFLVSFYNNEISEKSEIFDDQFSVERPDGSNFTLKIRSTKLEDSAMYFCAPKVAGAAEQFFGPGTRLTVL.

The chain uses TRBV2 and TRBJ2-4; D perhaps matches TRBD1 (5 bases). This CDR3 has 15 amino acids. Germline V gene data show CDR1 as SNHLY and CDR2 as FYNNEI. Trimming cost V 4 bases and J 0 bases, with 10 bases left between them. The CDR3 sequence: CASSATDIAKNIQYF. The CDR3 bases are TGTGCCAGCAGTGCGACAGACATAGCCAAAAACATTCAGTACTTC.